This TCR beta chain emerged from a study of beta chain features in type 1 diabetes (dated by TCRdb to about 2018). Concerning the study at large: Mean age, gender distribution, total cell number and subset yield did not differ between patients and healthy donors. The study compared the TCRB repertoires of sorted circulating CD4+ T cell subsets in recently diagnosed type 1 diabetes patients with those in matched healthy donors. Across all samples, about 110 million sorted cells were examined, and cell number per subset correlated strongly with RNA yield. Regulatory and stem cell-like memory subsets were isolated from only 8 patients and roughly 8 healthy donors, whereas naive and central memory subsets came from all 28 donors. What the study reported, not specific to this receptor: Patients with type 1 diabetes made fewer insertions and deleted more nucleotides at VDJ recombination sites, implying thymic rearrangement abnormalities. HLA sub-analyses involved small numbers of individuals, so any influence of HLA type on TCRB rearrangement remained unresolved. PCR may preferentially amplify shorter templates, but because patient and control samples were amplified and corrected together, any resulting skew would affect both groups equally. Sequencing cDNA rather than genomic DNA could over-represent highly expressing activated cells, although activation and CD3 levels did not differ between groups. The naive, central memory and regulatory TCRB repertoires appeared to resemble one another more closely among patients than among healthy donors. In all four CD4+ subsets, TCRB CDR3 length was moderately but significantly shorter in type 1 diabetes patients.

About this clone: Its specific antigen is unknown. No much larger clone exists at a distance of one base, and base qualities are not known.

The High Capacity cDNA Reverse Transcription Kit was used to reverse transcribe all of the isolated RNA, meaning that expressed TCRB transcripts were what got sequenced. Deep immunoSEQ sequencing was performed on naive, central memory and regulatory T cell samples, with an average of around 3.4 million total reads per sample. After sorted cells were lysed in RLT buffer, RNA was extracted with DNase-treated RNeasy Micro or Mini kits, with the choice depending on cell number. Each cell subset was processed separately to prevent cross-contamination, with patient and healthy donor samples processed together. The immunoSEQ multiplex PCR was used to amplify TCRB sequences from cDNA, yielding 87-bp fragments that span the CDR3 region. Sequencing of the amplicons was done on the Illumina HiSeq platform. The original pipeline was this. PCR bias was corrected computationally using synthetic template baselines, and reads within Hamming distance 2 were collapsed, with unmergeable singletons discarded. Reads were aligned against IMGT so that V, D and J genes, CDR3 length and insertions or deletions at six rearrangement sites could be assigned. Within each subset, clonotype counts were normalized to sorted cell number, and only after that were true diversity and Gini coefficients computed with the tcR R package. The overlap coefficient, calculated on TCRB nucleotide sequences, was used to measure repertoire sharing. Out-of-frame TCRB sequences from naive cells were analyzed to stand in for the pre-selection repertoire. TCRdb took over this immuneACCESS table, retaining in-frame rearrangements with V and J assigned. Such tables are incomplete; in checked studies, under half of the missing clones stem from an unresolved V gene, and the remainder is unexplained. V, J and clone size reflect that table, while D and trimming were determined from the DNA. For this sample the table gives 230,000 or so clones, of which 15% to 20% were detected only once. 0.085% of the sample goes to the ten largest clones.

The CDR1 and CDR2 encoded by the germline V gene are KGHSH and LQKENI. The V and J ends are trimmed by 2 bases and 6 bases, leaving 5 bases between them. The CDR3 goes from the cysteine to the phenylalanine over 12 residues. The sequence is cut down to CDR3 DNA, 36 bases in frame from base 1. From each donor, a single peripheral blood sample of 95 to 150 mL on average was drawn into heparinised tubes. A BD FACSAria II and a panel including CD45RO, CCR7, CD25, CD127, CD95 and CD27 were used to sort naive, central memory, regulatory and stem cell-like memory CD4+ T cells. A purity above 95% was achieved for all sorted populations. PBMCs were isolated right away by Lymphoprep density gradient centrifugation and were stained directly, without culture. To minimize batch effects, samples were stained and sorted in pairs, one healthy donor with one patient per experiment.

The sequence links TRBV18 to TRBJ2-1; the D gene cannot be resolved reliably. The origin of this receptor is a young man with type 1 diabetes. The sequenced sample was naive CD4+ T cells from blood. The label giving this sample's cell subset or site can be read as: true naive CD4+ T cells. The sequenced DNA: TGTGCCAGCTCACCATTTTCCAATGAGCAGTTCTTC. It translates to CASSPFSNEQFF.